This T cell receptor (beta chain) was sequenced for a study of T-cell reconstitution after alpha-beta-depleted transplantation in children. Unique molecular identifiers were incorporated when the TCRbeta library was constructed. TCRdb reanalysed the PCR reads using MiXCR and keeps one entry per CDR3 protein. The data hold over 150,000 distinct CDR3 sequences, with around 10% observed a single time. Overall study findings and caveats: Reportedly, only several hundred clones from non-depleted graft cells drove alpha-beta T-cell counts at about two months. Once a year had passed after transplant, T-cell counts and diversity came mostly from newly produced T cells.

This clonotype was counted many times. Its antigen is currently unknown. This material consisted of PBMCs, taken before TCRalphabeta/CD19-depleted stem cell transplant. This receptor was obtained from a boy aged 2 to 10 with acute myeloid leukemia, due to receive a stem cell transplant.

CDR3 DNA sequence: TGCGCCAGCAGCCCGTGGGAGAGGGTGAACACTGAAGCTTTCTTT. It translates to CASSPWERVNTEAFF. This chain links TRBV5-1 with TRBJ1-1; no reliable D call. The CDR3 has 15 residues. The germline gives CDR1 SGHRS, CDR2 YFSETQ. V was pared by 4 bases and J by 0 bases, with 13 bases between.